This is a list of T cell receptor beta chains from one sample in a study of shared clonotypes between healthy human individuals. Libraries were prepared by immunoSEQ multiplex PCR; TCRdb keeps only in-frame clonotypes and omits some of them. Among 2 million to 2.5 million clones listed, less than 95% were seen once. Sequenced input: naive CD8+ T cells sorted from blood. These receptors came from a man aged 18 to 35 in good health. Both conserved end residues are part of each CDR3. The D gene is left open where the match is weak. Part of the rows lack a size; the others show once, few, many or a class for expanded clones.

CASSLVGTGNEKLFF	TGCGCCAGCAGCTTGGTCGGGACCGGTAATGAAAAACTGTTTTTT	.	.	TRBV5-1	TRBJ1-4
CASEGTSAEQYF	TGTGCCAGCGAAGGGACTAGCGCCGAGCAGTACTTC	TRBD2	.	TRBV2	TRBJ2-7
CASSSERVEIYEQYF	TGTGCCAGCAGCTCCGAGAGGGTAGAGATCTACGAGCAGTACTTC	.	.	TRBV7-9	TRBJ2-7
CASSKRQGPEDGYTF	TGTGCCAGCAGCAAAAGACAGGGGCCCGAAGATGGCTACACCTTC	TRBD1	.	TRBV9	TRBJ1-2
CASSLATNTDTQYF	TGTGCCAGCAGCTTAGCCACGAACACAGATACGCAGTATTTT	.	.	TRBV7-8	TRBJ2-3
CAWMGGSSYNSPLHF	TGTGCCTGGATGGGCGGATCCTCCTATAATTCACCCCTCCACTTT	.	.	TRBV30	TRBJ1-6
CASSDWGDPINYGYTF	TGTGCCAGCAGTGATTGGGGGGACCCTATTAACTATGGCTACACCTTC	.	once	TRBV2	TRBJ1-2
CASRAGVGGIQYF	TGTGCCAGCAGAGCGGGAGTTGGGGGCATTCAGTACTTC	TRBD2	.	TRBV2	TRBJ2-4
CASNLPGQGYNEQFF	TGTGCCAGCAACCTCCCGGGACAGGGGTACAATGAGCAGTTCTTC	TRBD1	.	TRBV6-5	TRBJ2-1
CAWSLERGHEQYF	TGTGCCTGGAGTCTAGAGCGGGGCCACGAGCAGTACTTC	TRBD2	.	TRBV30	TRBJ2-7
CASSPKGLYYEQYF	TGCGCCAGCAGCCCGAAGGGACTTTACTACGAGCAGTACTTC	.	.	TRBV5-1	TRBJ2-7
CASRSLAGGPWDEQFF	TGTGCCAGCAGGTCCCTAGCGGGAGGGCCTTGGGATGAGCAGTTCTTC	TRBD2	.	TRBV11-2	TRBJ2-1
CASSHPGLAGVGEQFF	TGTGCCAGCAGCCACCCGGGACTAGCGGGAGTGGGTGAGCAGTTCTTC	TRBD2	once	TRBV7-9	TRBJ2-1
CASSEYGDEQYF	TGTGCCAGCAGTGAGTATGGCGACGAGCAGTACTTC	.	.	TRBV6-1	TRBJ2-7
CASSTTVSGNTIYF	TGTGCCAGCAGCACGACAGTCTCTGGAAACACCATATATTTT	.	.	TRBV6-5	TRBJ1-3
CASSSFYEQYF	TGTGCCAGCAGTTCCTTTTACGAGCAGTACTTC	.	.	TRBV28	TRBJ2-7
CASSSGDSYEQYF	TGTGCCAGCAGCAGTGGGGACAGCTACGAGCAGTACTTC	TRBD1	.	TRBV6-6	TRBJ2-7
CASSLEGLASYEQYF	TGTGCCAGCAGCTTAGAGGGACTAGCGTCTTACGAGCAGTACTTC	TRBD2	.	TRBV7-6	TRBJ2-7
CASSLSVGNTEAFF	TGTGCCAGCAGTTTATCTGTCGGAAACACTGAAGCTTTCTTT	.	.	TRBV27	TRBJ1-1
CASDREPRGDTEAFF	TGTGCCTCTGACAGGGAACCAAGGGGGGACACTGAAGCTTTCTTT	TRBD1	.	TRBV30	TRBJ1-1
CATTRYRVTDTQYF	TGTGCCACCACCCGATACAGGGTCACAGATACGCAGTATTTT	.	.	TRBV15	TRBJ2-3
CASSVALLAGGGDTQYF	TGTGCCAGCAGCGTAGCCCTACTAGCGGGAGGGGGAGATACGCAGTATTTT	TRBD2	.	TRBV9	TRBJ2-3
CSVGGIQGIAYEQYF	TGCAGCGTGGGGGGGATACAGGGGATCGCCTACGAGCAGTACTTC	.	.	TRBV29-1	TRBJ2-7
CASSPPLSSYEQYF	TGTGCCAGCTCACCCCCGTTGAGCTCCTACGAGCAGTACTTC	.	few	TRBV18	TRBJ2-7
CASEEGMEQFF	TGTGCCTCCGAGGAGGGGATGGAGCAGTTCTTC	.	.	TRBV5-4	TRBJ2-1
CAISETGGGYEQYF	TGTGCCATCAGCGAGACAGGGGGCGGCTACGAGCAGTACTTC	TRBD1	.	TRBV10-3	TRBJ2-7
CASSLGQGMFLSGANVLTF	TGTGCCAGCAGCTTGGGGCAGGGGATGTTTTTATCCGGGGCCAACGTCCTGACTTTC	.	.	TRBV5-6	TRBJ2-6
CASSFGGSYGQYF	TGTGCCAGCAGTTTCGGGGGGTCCTACGGGCAGTACTTC	TRBD2	.	TRBV28	TRBJ2-7
CASSWGPEVEQYF	TGTGCCAGCAGCTGGGGGCCCGAAGTCGAGCAGTACTTC	.	.	TRBV5-6	TRBJ2-7
CASSFENTGELFF	TGTGCCAGCAGCTTTGAAAACACCGGGGAGCTGTTTTTT	.	.	TRBV13	TRBJ2-2
CASSITGASSYNEQFF	TGTGCCAGTAGTATAACGGGGGCAAGCTCCTACAATGAGCAGTTCTTC	.	.	TRBV19	TRBJ2-1
CASSYGGGRYEQYF	TGTGCCAGCAGTTACGGAGGGGGCAGGTACGAGCAGTACTTC	.	.	TRBV6-5	TRBJ2-7
CASGVGQATDTQYF	TGTGCCAGCGGTGTAGGGCAGGCCACAGATACGCAGTATTTT	.	.	TRBV28	TRBJ2-3
CASSESQGFTPQGEQFF	TGTGCCAGCAGCGAATCGCAGGGATTTACCCCTCAGGGTGAGCAGTTCTTC	.	.	TRBV25-1	TRBJ2-1
CASSTGLGNTGELFF	TGTGCCAGCAGTACAGGGTTGGGGAACACCGGGGAGCTGTTTTTT	.	.	TRBV27	TRBJ2-2
CASSPGTENYEQYF	TGCGCCAGCAGCCCCGGGACAGAAAACTACGAGCAGTACTTC	TRBD1	.	TRBV10-2	TRBJ2-7
CASSQELVYEQYF	TGCGCCAGCAGCCAAGAACTGGTCTACGAGCAGTACTTC	.	.	TRBV4-1	TRBJ2-7
CAWSVLGGNTEAFF	TGTGCCTGGAGTGTATTAGGAGGAAACACTGAAGCTTTCTTT	.	.	TRBV30	TRBJ1-1
CASSHVGVAGFGNEQFF	TGCGCCAGCAGCCATGTCGGGGTAGCGGGGTTCGGGAATGAGCAGTTCTTC	TRBD2	.	TRBV4-3	TRBJ2-1
CASSLNRVAGGAYTEAFF	TGTGCCAGCAGCTTAAATCGCGTGGCAGGGGGCGCTTACACTGAAGCTTTCTTT	TRBD1	once	TRBV7-2	TRBJ1-1
CASSVEEGNSPLHF	TGTGCCAGCAGCGTAGAGGAAGGCAATTCACCCCTCCACTTT	.	.	TRBV9	TRBJ1-6
CASSAIGPTYTDTQYF	TGTGCCAGCAGCGCCATCGGACCGACATACACAGATACGCAGTATTTT	.	.	TRBV7-9	TRBJ2-3
CASSSYKDFSYEQYF	TGTGCCAGCAGCTCATATAAGGACTTCTCCTACGAGCAGTACTTC	.	.	TRBV7-9	TRBJ2-7
CASSEENFYEQYF	TGTGCCAGCAGTGAAGAAAATTTTTACGAGCAGTACTTC	.	.	TRBV6-1	TRBJ2-7
CASSQQAGQGNYGYTF	TGCGCCAGCAGCCAACAAGCGGGACAGGGCAACTATGGCTACACCTTC	TRBD1	.	TRBV4-1	TRBJ1-2
CATLGGGELFF	TGTGCCACTTTGGGGGGCGGGGAGCTGTTTTTT	.	.	TRBV5-4	TRBJ2-2
CASSFGTANYGYTF	TGTGCCAGCAGCTTCGGGACAGCGAACTATGGCTACACCTTC	TRBD1	.	TRBV13	TRBJ1-2
CASNDITYGYTF	TGTGCCAGCAATGATATTACCTATGGCTACACCTTC	.	.	TRBV2	TRBJ1-2
CASSLAAIAYEQYF	TGCGCCAGCAGCTTGGCCGCTATCGCCTACGAGCAGTACTTC	.	.	TRBV5-1	TRBJ2-7
CASSPRAQNTGELFF	TGTGCCAGCAGCCCCCGGGCCCAAAACACCGGGGAGCTGTTTTTT	.	once	TRBV2	TRBJ2-2
CAWSPYEGVEKLFF	TGTGCCTGGAGTCCCTACGAGGGCGTGGAAAAACTGTTTTTT	.	.	TRBV30	TRBJ1-4
CASSVRDTNQPQHF	TGTGCCAGTAGTGTCCGGGACACAAATCAGCCCCAGCATTTT	.	.	TRBV19	TRBJ1-5
CAWSVLNEQFF	TGTGCCTGGAGTGTACTCAATGAGCAGTTCTTC	.	.	TRBV30	TRBJ2-1
CASSRGLGWDEQYF	TGTGCCAGTAGCCGGGGACTGGGCTGGGACGAGCAGTACTTC	.	.	TRBV19	TRBJ2-7
CASSLQGFYEQYF	TGTGCCAGCAGTTTACAGGGGTTTTACGAGCAGTACTTC	TRBD1	.	TRBV6-5	TRBJ2-7
CASSPSSGRTWEQYF	TGTGCCAGCAGCCCTTCTAGCGGGAGGACGTGGGAGCAGTACTTC	TRBD2	.	TRBV7-2	TRBJ2-7
CASSMGAANTEAFF	TGTGCCAGTAGTATGGGGGCGGCCAACACTGAAGCTTTCTTT	.	.	TRBV19	TRBJ1-1
CASSLPTGLGYTF	TGTGCCAGCAGCCTCCCGACAGGGCTTGGCTACACCTTC	TRBD1	.	TRBV9	TRBJ1-2
CASKGSNEQFF	TGTGCCAGTAAGGGAAGCAATGAGCAGTTCTTC	.	.	TRBV19	TRBJ2-1
CAISQEYGYTF	TGTGCCATCAGCCAGGAATATGGCTACACCTTC	.	.	TRBV10-3	TRBJ1-2